A selection of T cell receptor beta chains follows, all from one sample in a study of blood T cells in healthy people across ages. TCRdb fed the 5' RACE reads into MiXCR, producing one record per CDR3 protein. In the table there are around 850,000 distinct CDR3 sequences, under 40% of which are singletons. The specimen was blood. These receptor sequences come from a young man in good health. Each CDR3 is given with its conserved first and last residue. The D gene is left open where the match is weak. Where a row states a size, it is once, few, many or the class of an expanded clone; other rows omit it.

D	J	size	V	DNA	CDR3
NA	TRBJ1-2	few	TRBV12-3/TRBV12-4	TGTGCCAGCAGTTTAGCAAGGCGGTATGGCTACACCTTC	CASSLARRYGYTF
NA	TRBJ1-4	NA	TRBV20-1	TGCAGTGCGGAGGAGAATGAAAAACTGTTTTTT	CSAEENEKLFF
NA	TRBJ1-1	NA	TRBV5-1	TGCGCCAGCAGCTGGGGCAGCACGAACACTGAAGCTTTCTTT	CASSWGSTNTEAFF
TRBD2	TRBJ2-3	many	TRBV20-1	TGCAGTGTCGGTAGCGGGGGTCTCGGCACAGATACGCAGTATTTT	CSVGSGGLGTDTQYF
TRBD1	TRBJ2-7	few	TRBV5-5	TGTGCCAGCAGCCCGACAGGGGACCCTTACAATGAGCAGTACTTC	CASSPTGDPYNEQYF
TRBD1	TRBJ2-3	NA	TRBV6-4	TGTGCCAGCAGTGAACTAAGGGGGCTAACAGATACGCAGTATTTT	CASSELRGLTDTQYF
NA	TRBJ1-2	few	TRBV10-3	TGTGCCATCAGTGAGTCCCATGGGGGCGGACGCTATGGCTACACCTTC	CAISESHGGGRYGYTF
NA	TRBJ1-1	NA	TRBV20-1	TGCAGTGCTAGAGATCTCCGGCCTGAAGCTTTCTTT	CSARDLRPEAFF
NA	TRBJ2-7	many	TRBV7-2	TGTGCCAGCAGCTTAGCCCGGGGGGCGACCTACGAGCAGTACTTC	CASSLARGATYEQYF
TRBD1	TRBJ1-3	few	TRBV5-1	TGCGCCAGCGGGCGGACAGGAAATGCTGGAAACACCATATATTTT	CASGRTGNAGNTIYF
NA	TRBJ2-5	few	TRBV12-3/TRBV12-4	TGTGCCAGCAGCACGCTGCCGGACTCTCAAGAGACCCAGTACTTC	CASSTLPDSQETQYF
TRBD1	TRBJ2-7	NA	TRBV27	TGTGCCAGCAGTAAAAGGGACAGCTACGAGCAGTACTTC	CASSKRDSYEQYF
TRBD1	TRBJ2-1	NA	TRBV5-8	TGTGCCAGCACGGAGACAGGGACCCCCAATGAGCAGTTCTTC	CASTETGTPNEQFF
NA	TRBJ2-5	few	TRBV12-3/TRBV12-4	TGTGCCAGCAATATGGGACGGTTGAATGAGCAGTACTTC	CASNMGRLNEQYF
NA	TRBJ1-1	NA	TRBV2	TGTGCCAGCAGGAAGTGGGGGGAAGTGGGCACTGAAGCTTTCTTT	CASRKWGEVGTEAFF
NA	TRBJ1-3	NA	TRBV29-1	TGCAGCGTTGAAGATGAGCGAAGAGGAAACACCATATATTTT	CSVEDERRGNTIYF
TRBD1	TRBJ1-5	NA	TRBV4-2	TGTGCCAGCAGCTCCACACAGGGGAACAATCAGCCCCAGCATTTT	CASSSTQGNNQPQHF
NA	TRBJ1-1	few	TRBV4-3	TGCGCCAGCAGCTATGGGGGGGGAGGCCTTCTCGCTGAAGCTTTCTTT	CASSYGGGGLLAEAFF
NA	TRBJ2-7	many	TRBV7-9	TGTGCCAGCATCCGACAGTCTATGAGCTCCTACGAGCAGTACTTC	CASIRQSMSSYEQYF
TRBD1	TRBJ1-2	NA	TRBV12-3/TRBV12-4	TGTGCCAGCAGTAAAGACAGGGTACATGGCTACACCTTC	CASSKDRVHGYTF
NA	TRBJ2-2	NA	TRBV12-5	TGTGCTAGTGGTTTGGTCCTCACCGGGAGCACCGGGGAGCTGTTTTTT	CASGLVLTGSTGELFF
NA	TRBJ2-1	NA	TRBV12-5	TGTGCTAGTGGTTCGGCCGGCGGGAATGAGCAGTTCTTC	CASGSAGGNEQFF
TRBD2	TRBJ2-2	NA	TRBV2	TGTGCCAGCAGGGGACTAGCGGGTGGCACCGGGGAGCTGTTTTTT	CASRGLAGGTGELFF
NA	TRBJ2-4	many	TRBV12-3/TRBV12-4	TGTGCCAGCAGCTTTGGGGGGAACATTCAGTACTTC	CASSFGGNIQYF
TRBD1	TRBJ2-5	NA	TRBV5-1	TGCGCCAGCAGAGACGGGACAGCAGAGACCCGGTACTTC	CASRDGTAETRYF
NA	TRBJ2-7	few	TRBV20-1	TGCAGTGCTTCAGGGGTCTCCTACGAGCAGTACTTC	CSASGVSYEQYF
TRBD1	TRBJ1-5	few	TRBV10-3	TGTGCCATCAGTGAGTCATTAGGGACAGGAGGGAAGCAGCCCCAGCATTTT	CAISESLGTGGKQPQHF
NA	TRBJ2-1	many	TRBV4-3	TGCGCCAGCAGCCAAGACAGAGCAACCAACAATGAGCAGTTCTTC	CASSQDRATNNEQFF
NA	TRBJ1-1	NA	TRBV7-9	TGTGCCAGCAGCGTAGCGCCGGGTCCTGAAGCTTTCTTT	CASSVAPGPEAFF
TRBD1	TRBJ1-1	many	TRBV4-1	TGTGCCAGCAGCCAGGGACAGAGGAACACTGAAGCTTTCTTT	CASSQGQRNTEAFF
TRBD1	TRBJ1-1	few	TRBV4-1	TGCGCCAGCAGCCAAGTGAAGGGACAGTTGGCTTTCTTT	CASSQVKGQLAFF
NA	TRBJ1-5	NA	TRBV20-1	TGCAGTGCTAGAGATAACACAGATAGCAATCAGCCCCAGCATTTT	CSARDNTDSNQPQHF
NA	TRBJ2-2	NA	TRBV20-1	TGCAGTGCTCCCCCTGAGGGGGGCTTCAACACCGGGGAGCTGTTTTTT	CSAPPEGGFNTGELFF
TRBD1	TRBJ2-1	NA	TRBV6-5	TGTGCCAGCAGTCCGCGACAGGGCAGCCACAGTGAGCAGTTCTTC	CASSPRQGSHSEQFF
NA	TRBJ2-3	NA	TRBV2	TGTGCCAGCAGTGAATTCGGTCGGGCCACAGATACGCAGTATTTT	CASSEFGRATDTQYF
NA	TRBJ1-2	many	TRBV4-2	TGTGCCAGCAGCCTTCGGGGGACTAACTATGGCTACACCTTC	CASSLRGTNYGYTF
NA	TRBJ2-7	NA	TRBV12-3/TRBV12-4	TGTGCCAGCAGTGTGGGGGAAAAATACGAGCAGTACTTC	CASSVGEKYEQYF
TRBD1	TRBJ2-7	NA	TRBV20-1	TGCAGTGCTAGAGATGGGACAGGGTTGATCTACGAGCAGTACTTC	CSARDGTGLIYEQYF
NA	TRBJ2-6	NA	TRBV7-9	TGTGCCAGCAGCTTTTCAACAAACGGGGCCAACGTCCTGACTTTC	CASSFSTNGANVLTF
NA	TRBJ2-7	NA	TRBV7-2	TGTGCCAGCGGAAACAGGAGTCCCTACGAGCAGTACTTC	CASGNRSPYEQYF
TRBD1	TRBJ1-1	few	TRBV5-1	TGCGCCAGCAGCTGGGGACAGGGGGCTTATAACACTGAAGCTTTCTTT	CASSWGQGAYNTEAFF
NA	TRBJ1-1	NA	TRBV6-5	TGTGCCAGCAGTCAACCTCGACCCGGGGAGACTGAAGCTTTCTTT	CASSQPRPGETEAFF
TRBD1	TRBJ2-3	NA	TRBV7-9	TGTGCCACCATTAAGGGGGCGGGAGATACGCAGTATTTT	CATIKGAGDTQYF
TRBD1	TRBJ1-1	NA	TRBV12-3/TRBV12-4	TGTGCCAGCAGCCCCTGGACAGGGGACTACCAAGGAACTGAAGCTTTCTTT	CASSPWTGDYQGTEAFF
NA	TRBJ2-4	NA	TRBV12-3/TRBV12-4	TGTGCCAGCAGTTTACGTCCTTTGGGCACCCTCTCCTACAATGAGCAGTACTTC	CASSLRPLGTLSYNEQYF
NA	TRBJ2-4	NA	TRBV2	TGTGCCTGCAGCAAGGGACAACTAGCCAAAAACATTCAGTACTTC	CACSKGQLAKNIQYF
TRBD1	TRBJ1-5	few	TRBV20-1	TGCAGTGCTAGGGCGGTAGGGGGACAGGGCCTTGGCAATCAGCCCCAGCATTTT	CSARAVGGQGLGNQPQHF
TRBD1	TRBJ2-1	NA	TRBV27	TGTGCCAGCAGCAGCCAGACTGGCGCAGGGGGCTTCTACAATGAGCAGTTCTTC	CASSSQTGAGGFYNEQFF
NA	TRBJ2-1	NA	TRBV6-5	TGTGCCAGCAGTTTCCAGCGGGCTTACAATGAGCAGTTCTTC	CASSFQRAYNEQFF